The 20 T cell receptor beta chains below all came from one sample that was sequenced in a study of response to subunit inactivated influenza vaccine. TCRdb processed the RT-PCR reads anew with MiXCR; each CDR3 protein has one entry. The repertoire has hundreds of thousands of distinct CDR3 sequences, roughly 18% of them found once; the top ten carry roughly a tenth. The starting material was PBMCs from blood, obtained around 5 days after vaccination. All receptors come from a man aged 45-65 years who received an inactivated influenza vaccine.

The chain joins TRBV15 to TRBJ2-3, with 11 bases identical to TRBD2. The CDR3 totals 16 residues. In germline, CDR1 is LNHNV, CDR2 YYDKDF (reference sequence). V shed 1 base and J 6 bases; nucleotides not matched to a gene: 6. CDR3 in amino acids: CATSRGSSGGADTQYF. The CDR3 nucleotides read TGTGCCACCAGCAGAGGAAGTAGCGGGGGGGCGGATACGCAGTATTTT.

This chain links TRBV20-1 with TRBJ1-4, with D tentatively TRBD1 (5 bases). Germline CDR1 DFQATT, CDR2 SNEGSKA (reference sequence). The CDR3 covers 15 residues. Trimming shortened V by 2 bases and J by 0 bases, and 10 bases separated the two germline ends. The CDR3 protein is CSARLEGSTNEKLFF. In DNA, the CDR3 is TGCAGTGCTAGATTGGAGGGGTCAACTAATGAAAAACTGTTTTTT.

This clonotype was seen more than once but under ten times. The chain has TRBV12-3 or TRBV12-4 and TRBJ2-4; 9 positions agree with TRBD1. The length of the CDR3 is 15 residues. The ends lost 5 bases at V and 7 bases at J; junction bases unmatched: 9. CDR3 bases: TGTGCCAGCAGTCTCACAGGGGGCGGAGGCAACATTCAGTACTTC. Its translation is CASSLTGGGGNIQYF.

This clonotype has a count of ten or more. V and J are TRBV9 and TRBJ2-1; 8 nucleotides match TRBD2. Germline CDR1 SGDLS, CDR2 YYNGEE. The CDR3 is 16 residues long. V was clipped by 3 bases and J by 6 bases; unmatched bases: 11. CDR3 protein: CASSAGLVDLSNEQFF. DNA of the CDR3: TGTGCCAGCAGCGCGGGACTAGTAGACCTTAGCAATGAGCAGTTCTTC.

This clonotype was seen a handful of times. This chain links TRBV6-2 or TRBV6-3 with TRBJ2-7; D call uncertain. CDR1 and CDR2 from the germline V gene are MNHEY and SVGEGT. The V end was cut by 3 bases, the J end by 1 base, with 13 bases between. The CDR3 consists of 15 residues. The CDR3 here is CASSYGSSSSYEQYF. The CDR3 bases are TGTGCCAGCAGTTATGGGTCTTCCTCATCCTACGAGCAGTACTTC.

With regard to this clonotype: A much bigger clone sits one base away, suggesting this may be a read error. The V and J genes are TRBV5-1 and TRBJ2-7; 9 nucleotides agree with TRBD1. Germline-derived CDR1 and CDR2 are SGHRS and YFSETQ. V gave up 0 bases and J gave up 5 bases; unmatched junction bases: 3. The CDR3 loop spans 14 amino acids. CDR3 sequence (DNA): TGCGCCAGCAGCTTGGTCGGGACAGGGAACGAGCAGTACTTC. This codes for CASSLVGTGNEQYF. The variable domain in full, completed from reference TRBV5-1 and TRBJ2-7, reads KAGVTQTPRYLIKTRGQQVTLSCSPISGHRSVSWYQQTPGQGLQFLFEYFSETQRNKGNFPGRFSGRQFSNSRSEMNVSTLELGDSALYLCASSLVGTGNEQYFGPGTRLTVT.

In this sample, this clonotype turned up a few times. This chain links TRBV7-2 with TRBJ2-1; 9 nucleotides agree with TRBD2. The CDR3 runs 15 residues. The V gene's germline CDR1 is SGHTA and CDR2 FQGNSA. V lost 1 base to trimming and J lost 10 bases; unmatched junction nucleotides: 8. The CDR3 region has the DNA TGTGCCAGCAGCTTAGGCGCGGGAGGGTTGAGAGAGCAGTTCTTC. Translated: CASSLGAGGLREQFF.

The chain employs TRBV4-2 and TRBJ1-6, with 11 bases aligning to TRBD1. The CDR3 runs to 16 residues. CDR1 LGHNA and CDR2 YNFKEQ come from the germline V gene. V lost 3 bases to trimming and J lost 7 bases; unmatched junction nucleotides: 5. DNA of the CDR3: TGTGCCAGCAGCCATCAGAGGGACAGGGGGAATTCACCCCTCCACTTT. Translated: CASSHQRDRGNSPLHF.

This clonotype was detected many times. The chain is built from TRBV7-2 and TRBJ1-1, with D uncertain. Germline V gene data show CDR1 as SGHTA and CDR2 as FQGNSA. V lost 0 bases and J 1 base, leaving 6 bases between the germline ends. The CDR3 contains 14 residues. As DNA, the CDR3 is TGTGCCAGCAGCTTAGCGGTAACGAACACTGAAGCTTTCTTT. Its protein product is CASSLAVTNTEAFF.

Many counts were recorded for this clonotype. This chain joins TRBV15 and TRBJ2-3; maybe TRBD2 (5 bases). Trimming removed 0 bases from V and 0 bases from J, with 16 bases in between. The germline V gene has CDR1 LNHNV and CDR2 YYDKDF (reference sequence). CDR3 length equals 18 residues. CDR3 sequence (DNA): TGTGCCACCAGCAGAGAAGTCCCCACTAGTACTAGCACAGATACGCAGTATTTT. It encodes CATSREVPTSTSTDTQYF.

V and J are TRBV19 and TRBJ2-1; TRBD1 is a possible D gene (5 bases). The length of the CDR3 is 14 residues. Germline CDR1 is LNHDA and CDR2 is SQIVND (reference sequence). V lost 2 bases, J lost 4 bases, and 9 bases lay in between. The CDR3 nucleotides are TGTGCCAGTAGTATACAGGGTATTTACAATGAGCAGTTCTTC. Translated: CASSIQGIYNEQFF.

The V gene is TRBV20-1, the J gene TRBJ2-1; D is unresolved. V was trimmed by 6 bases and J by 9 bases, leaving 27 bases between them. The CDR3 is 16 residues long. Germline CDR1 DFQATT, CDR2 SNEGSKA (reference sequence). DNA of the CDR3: TGCAGTGCCATCGGCAGACGCCCGAAGGACCCCACTGAGCAGTTCTTC. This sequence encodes CSAIGRRPKDPTEQFF.

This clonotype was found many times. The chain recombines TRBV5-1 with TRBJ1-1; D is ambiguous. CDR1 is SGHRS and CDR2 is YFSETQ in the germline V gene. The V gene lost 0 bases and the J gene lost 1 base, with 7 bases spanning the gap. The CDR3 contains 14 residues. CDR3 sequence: CASSLGDGNTEAFF. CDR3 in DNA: TGCGCCAGCAGCTTGGGCGATGGGAACACTGAAGCTTTCTTT.

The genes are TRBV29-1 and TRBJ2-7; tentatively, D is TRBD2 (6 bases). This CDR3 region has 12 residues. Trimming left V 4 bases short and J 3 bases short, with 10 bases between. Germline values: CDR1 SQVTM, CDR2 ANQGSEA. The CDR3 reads CSVGGESYEQYF. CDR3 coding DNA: TGCAGCGTTGGGGGGGAGAGCTACGAGCAGTACTTC.

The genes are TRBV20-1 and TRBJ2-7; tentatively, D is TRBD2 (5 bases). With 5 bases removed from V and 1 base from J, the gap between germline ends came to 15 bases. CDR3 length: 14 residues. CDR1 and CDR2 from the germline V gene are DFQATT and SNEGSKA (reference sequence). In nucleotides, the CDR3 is TGCAGTGCTGTGGGCGGGCTAGGGTCCTACGAGCAGTACTTC. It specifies CSAVGGLGSYEQYF.

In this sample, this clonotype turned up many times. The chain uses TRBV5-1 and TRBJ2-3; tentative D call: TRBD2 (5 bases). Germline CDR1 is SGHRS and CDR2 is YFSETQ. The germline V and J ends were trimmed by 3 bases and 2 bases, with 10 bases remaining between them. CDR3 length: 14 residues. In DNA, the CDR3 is TGCGCCAGCAGCTACGGACTTGACACAGATACGCAGTATTTT. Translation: CASSYGLDTDTQYF.

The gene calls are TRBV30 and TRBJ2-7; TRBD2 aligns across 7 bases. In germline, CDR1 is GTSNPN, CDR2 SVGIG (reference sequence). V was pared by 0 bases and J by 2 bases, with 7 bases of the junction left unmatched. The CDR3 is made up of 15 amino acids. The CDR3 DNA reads TGTGCCTGGAGTGTTTTTGGGACTAACACCTACGAGCAGTACTTC. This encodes CAWSVFGTNTYEQYF. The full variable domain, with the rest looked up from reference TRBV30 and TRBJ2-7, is SQTIHQWPATLVQPVGSPLSLECTVEGTSNPNLYWYRQAAGRGLQLLFYSVGIGQISSEVPQNLSASRPQDRQFILSSKKLLLSDSGFYLCAWSVFGTNTYEQYFGPGTRLTVT.

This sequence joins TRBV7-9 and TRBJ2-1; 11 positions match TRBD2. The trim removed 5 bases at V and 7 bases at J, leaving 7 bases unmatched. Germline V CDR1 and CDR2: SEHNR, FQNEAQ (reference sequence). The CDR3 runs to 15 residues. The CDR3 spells CASSQLAGVGNEQFF. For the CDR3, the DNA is TGTGCCAGCAGCCAACTAGCGGGAGTTGGAAATGAGCAGTTCTTC.

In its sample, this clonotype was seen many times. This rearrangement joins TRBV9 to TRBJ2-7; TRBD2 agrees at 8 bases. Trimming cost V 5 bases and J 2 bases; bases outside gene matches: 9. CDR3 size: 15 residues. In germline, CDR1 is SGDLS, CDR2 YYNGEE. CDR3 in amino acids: CASSEAGDFPYEQYF. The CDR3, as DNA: TGTGCCAGCAGTGAAGCGGGAGATTTCCCCTACGAGCAGTACTTC.

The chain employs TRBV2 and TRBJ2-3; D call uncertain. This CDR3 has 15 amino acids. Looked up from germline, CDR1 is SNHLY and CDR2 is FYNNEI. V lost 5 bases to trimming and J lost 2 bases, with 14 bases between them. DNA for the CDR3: TGTGCCAGCAGTCGAGACCACCCTATCACAGATACGCAGTATTTT. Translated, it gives CASSRDHPITDTQYF.